One and the same sample provided the 25 T cell receptor beta chains below, sequenced in a study of shared clonotypes between healthy human individuals. The protocol was immunoSEQ multiplex PCR, while the TCRdb copy is restricted to in-frame clones and leaves out a portion. The top ten clones hold approximately 1.1% of a sample with over a million clones, more than 95% of them seen once. The material sequenced was naive CD4+ T cells sorted from blood. The subset here: CD45RA+ positively selected. These receptors all come from a man aged 30-40 years in good health.

This chain uses TRBV9 with TRBJ2-7, with D possibly matching TRBD1 (5 bases). CDR3 length equals 15 residues. CDR1 and CDR2 (germline): SGDLS, YYNGEE. The V end was cut by 3 bases, the J end by 2 bases, with 15 bases between. CDR3 DNA sequence: TGTGCCAGCAGCGACGGTTGGGGCGGACCCTACGAGCAGTACTTC. Protein: CASSDGWGGPYEQYF.

The V gene is TRBV15, the J gene TRBJ1-1, with no clear D. The V gene lost 3 bases and the J gene lost 1 base, with 12 bases spanning the gap. Per germline, CDR1 LNHNV and CDR2 YYDKDF (reference sequence). The CDR3 loop spans 15 amino acids. The CDR3 sequence is CATSRRWVPNTEAFF. The CDR3 bases are TGTGCCACCAGCAGGAGGTGGGTCCCGAACACTGAAGCTTTCTTT.

The gene calls are TRBV9 and TRBJ2-7; D possibly uses TRBD1 or TRBD2 (5 bases each). The CDR3 contains 14 residues. Germline loops: CDR1 SGDLS, CDR2 YYNGEE. Trimming left V 4 bases short and J 6 bases short, with 17 bases between. CDR3 nucleotide sequence: TGTGCCAGCAGCCTCCGGGACGGTCCCGGCGAGCAGTACTTC. It translates to CASSLRDGPGEQYF.

V is TRBV10-3 and J is TRBJ2-6; D not certain. The CDR3 covers 18 residues. Trimming cost V 5 bases and J 5 bases, with 22 bases left between them. The V gene's germline CDR1 is ENHRY and CDR2 SYGVKD. The CDR3 DNA sequence: TGTGCCATCAGTCACTGCAGCTGTAGACAAAGTAGGGCCAACGTCCTGACTTTC. It encodes CAISHCSCRQSRANVLTF.

The chain links TRBV9 to TRBJ2-7, with D perhaps matching TRBD1 or TRBD2 (5 bases each). Germline V gene lookup returns CDR1 SGDLS and CDR2 YYNGEE. The CDR3 has 15 amino acids. Trimming pared 0 bases from V and 3 bases from J, leaving 13 bases between. The CDR3 here is CASSVGGGTDYEQYF. CDR3 in DNA: TGTGCCAGCAGCGTAGGTGGGGGTACGGACTACGAGCAGTACTTC.

The gene calls are TRBV9 and TRBJ1-5; no clear D gene. V lost 0 bases, J lost 7 bases, and 14 bases lay in between. CDR1 SGDLS and CDR2 YYNGEE come from the germline V gene. The CDR3 is made up of 15 amino acids. CDR3 nucleotide sequence: TGTGCCAGCAGCGTAGCTTCCGGGTTAGGACAGCCCCAGCATTTT. It encodes CASSVASGLGQPQHF.

This clone was seen just once. The V and J genes are TRBV28 and TRBJ2-6; D possibly corresponds to TRBD2 (6 bases). Trimming removed 6 bases at V and 3 bases at J, with 12 bases between. Germline CDR1 is MDHEN and CDR2 is SYDVKM. The CDR3 length is 15 residues. The CDR3 loop is CASRLGGDGANVLTF. The DNA for the CDR3 is TGTGCCAGCAGGCTCGGGGGAGATGGGGCCAACGTCCTGACTTTC.

The V call is TRBV6-4, the J call TRBJ1-4, with D maybe TRBD1 (5 bases). The germline V gene has CDR1 MRHNA and CDR2 SNTAGT. The V end lost 9 bases, the J end lost 8 bases, and 13 bases lay between the germline ends. The CDR3 is 12 residues long. The CDR3 protein is CASDSEGEKLFF. DNA of the CDR3: TGTGCCAGTGACAGCGAGGGGGAAAAACTGTTTTTT.

This chain connects TRBV7-6 to TRBJ2-2; 16 positions agree with TRBD2. Trimming cost V 5 bases and J 5 bases; bases outside gene matches: 11. Germline-derived CDR1 and CDR2 are SGHVS and FNYEAQ. The CDR3 spans 19 residues. The CDR3 coding sequence is TGTGCCAGCAGCAGCGGGACTAGCGGGAGGGCCACGGGGACCGGGGAGCTGTTTTTT. Protein product: CASSSGTSGRATGTGELFF.

This clone was detected once. This sample also contains other DNA sequences that code for the same CDR3. The V gene is TRBV7-2, the J gene TRBJ2-7; 10 bases are a match to TRBD2. Trimming cost V 3 bases and J 3 bases; bases outside gene matches: 2. The CDR3 runs 14 residues. CDR1 is SGHTA and CDR2 is FQGNSA in the germline V gene. The CDR3 sequence is CASSLASGSYEQYF. CDR3 in DNA: TGTGCCAGCAGCTTGGCTAGCGGGAGCTACGAGCAGTACTTC.

J is TRBJ1-5 and V is TRBV7-2, with 10 bases lining up with TRBD1. Trimming at V came to 4 bases and at J to 7 bases, leaving 7 bases not matched to a gene. Germline-derived CDR1 and CDR2 are SGHTA and FQGNSA. The CDR3 is 15 amino acids. The CDR3: CASSSGTGVIQPQHF. In DNA form, the CDR3 reads TGTGCCAGCAGCTCCGGGACAGGGGTGATCCAGCCCCAGCATTTT.

The CDR3 reads CASSLDPGRVGQPQHF. In DNA, the CDR3 is TGTGCCAGCAGCTTGGATCCAGGGAGGGTAGGGCAGCCCCAGCATTTT. This chain links TRBV5-5 with TRBJ1-5, with a tentative D call TRBD1 (5 bases). V lost 0 bases, J lost 7 bases, and 17 bases lay in between. The CDR3 extends over 16 amino acids. Germline V CDR1 and CDR2: SGHKS, YYEKEE (reference sequence).

This chain connects TRBV29-1 to TRBJ2-1; D not certain. Germline V gene data show CDR1 as SQVTM and CDR2 as ANQGSEA. Trimming took 5 bases from V and 7 from J, leaving 9 bases between them. The CDR3 is 11 residues long. The CDR3 region is CSVQSVNEQFF. For the CDR3, the DNA is TGCAGCGTTCAATCTGTGAATGAGCAGTTCTTC.

On this clone itself: Other DNA sequences in this sample translate to the same CDR3. The chain recombines TRBV5-1 with TRBJ2-1; the match to TRBD2 covers 7 bases. Trimming cost V 0 bases and J 4 bases; bases outside gene matches: 7. From germline, CDR1 is SGHRS and CDR2 YFSETQ. The CDR3 has 16 residues. DNA for the CDR3: TGCGCCAGCAGCTTGGGCGGTAGCGGGCCTTACAATGAGCAGTTCTTC. Protein sequence: CASSLGGSGPYNEQFF. Looking up the rest from reference TRBV5-1 and TRBJ2-1 gives the full variable domain: KAGVTQTPRYLIKTRGQQVTLSCSPISGHRSVSWYQQTPGQGLQFLFEYFSETQRNKGNFPGRFSGRQFSNSRSEMNVSTLELGDSALYLCASSLGGSGPYNEQFFGPGTRLTVL.

This sequence joins TRBV9 and TRBJ2-2, with D tentatively TRBD1 (6 bases). In germline, CDR1 is SGDLS, CDR2 YYNGEE. The CDR3 spans 16 residues. V was cut by 4 bases and J by 7 bases, with 20 bases left in between. CDR3 region: CASSPRGRGMNGELFF. CDR3 DNA sequence: TGTGCCAGCAGCCCCAGGGGTAGGGGGATGAACGGGGAGCTGTTTTTT.

The chain's CDR3 is CASSLTGVGQPQHF. The CDR3 DNA reads TGTGCCAGCAGTCTTACAGGGGTAGGTCAGCCCCAGCATTTT. The chain links TRBV28 to TRBJ1-5, with 7 bases identical to TRBD1. The CDR3 sequence is 14 residues long. V lost 5 bases, J lost 6 bases, and 7 bases stayed unmatched. CDR1 MDHEN and CDR2 SYDVKM come from the germline V gene.

This clone was detected only once. The chain couples TRBV4-2 to TRBJ1-1, with 8 bases matching TRBD1. Germline loops: CDR1 LGHNA, CDR2 YNFKEQ. V lost 3 bases and J lost 3; bases outside the gene matches: 9. The CDR3 contains 16 residues. The CDR3 reads CASSQGRTGKYTEAFF. The CDR3 nucleotides are TGTGCCAGCAGCCAGGGTCGGACAGGGAAGTACACTGAAGCTTTCTTT.

The chain recombines TRBV4-2 with TRBJ2-7, with TRBD2 identical over 7 bases. The CDR3 extends over 17 amino acids. With V trimmed by 3 bases and J by 0 bases, 11 bases remained unmatched. Germline CDR1 and CDR2: LGHNA and YNFKEQ. The CDR3 DNA reads TGTGCCAGCAGCCAGGGGCTCCTAGCGGATAGCTCCTACGAGCAGTACTTC. Translating it yields CASSQGLLADSSYEQYF.

The chain is built from TRBV4-1 and TRBJ2-1, with a tentative D call TRBD2 (5 bases). Germline CDR1 is MGHRA and CDR2 is YSYEKL. The CDR3 is 14 residues long. Trimming took off 4 bases at V and 5 bases at J, with 12 bases between the two ends. CDR3 sequence: CASSPRARNNEQFF. CDR3 sequence (DNA): TGCGCCAGCAGCCCGAGGGCTAGGAACAATGAGCAGTTCTTC.

The rearrangement links TRBV7-2 to TRBJ1-3; 7 positions agree with TRBD1. V was clipped by 5 bases and J by 2 bases; unmatched bases: 6. This CDR3 comprises 15 residues. CDR1 and CDR2 (germline): SGHTA, FQGNSA. This CDR3 is CASSLPRGTGNTIYF. The CDR3, as DNA: TGTGCCAGCAGCCTTCCCAGGGGGACTGGAAACACCATATATTTT.

This chain uses TRBV18 with TRBJ2-5, with 10 bases lining up with TRBD2. The junction had 0 bases not matched to a gene; V was cut back by 5 bases and J by 3 bases. The CDR3 consists of 13 residues. Germline V gene sequence: CDR1 KGHSH, CDR2 LQKENI. CDR3 nucleotides: TGTGCCAGCTCAACTAGCGGGAAAGAGACCCAGTACTTC. Protein product: CASSTSGKETQYF.

The chain joins TRBV30 to TRBJ2-1; TRBD2 matches 15 bases. V lost 0 bases and J lost 7; bases outside the gene matches: 1. Germline V gene data show CDR1 as GTSNPN and CDR2 as SVGIG (reference sequence). The CDR3 extends over 15 amino acids. CDR3 in DNA: TGTGCCTGGAGTGTAGGGACTAGCGGGAGGAATGAGCAGTTCTTC. It codes for CAWSVGTSGRNEQFF. The complete variable domain, with remaining parts taken from reference TRBV30 and TRBJ2-1, reads SQTIHQWPATLVQPVGSPLSLECTVEGTSNPNLYWYRQAAGRGLQLLFYSVGIGQISSEVPQNLSASRPQDRQFILSSKKLLLSDSGFYLCAWSVGTSGRNEQFFGPGTRLTVL.

J is TRBJ2-1 and V is TRBV28, with TRBD2 identical over 11 bases. V lost 1 base to trimming and J lost 8 bases; unmatched junction nucleotides: 10. CDR3 size: 17 residues. CDR1 is MDHEN and CDR2 is SYDVKM in the germline V gene. Written as DNA, the CDR3 is TGTGCCAGCAGTTTATTCCCCCTAGCGGGAGGAGCCGATGAGCAGTTCTTC. Encoded protein: CASSLFPLAGGADEQFF.

V usage is TRBV2 and J usage is TRBJ2-5, with 7 bases fitting TRBD2. V was pared by 4 bases and J by 4 bases, with 9 bases of the junction left unmatched. The CDR3 extends over 15 amino acids. Germline lookup yields CDR1 SNHLY and CDR2 FYNNEI. The CDR3 sequence is CASSVASGSLETQYF. The CDR3, as DNA: TGTGCCAGCAGTGTAGCTAGCGGCTCGTTAGAGACCCAGTACTTC. The full variable domain, its missing parts supplied by reference TRBV2 and TRBJ2-5, is EPEVTQTPSHQVTQMGQEVILRCVPISNHLYFYWYRQILGQKVEFLVSFYNNEISEKSEIFDDQFSVERPDGSNFTLKIRSTKLEDSAMYFCASSVASGSLETQYFGPGTRLLVL.

The rearrangement links TRBV29-1 to TRBJ1-4, with D possibly matching TRBD1 (6 bases). V lost 7 bases and J 4 bases, leaving 22 bases between the germline ends. This CDR3 is 16 amino acids long. CDR1 SQVTM and CDR2 ANQGSEA come from the germline V gene. The CDR3 DNA reads as TGCAGCGCTTGGGGGGTGCAGACAGGCAATAATGAAAAACTGTTTTTT. As protein: CSAWGVQTGNNEKLFF.